The rows below give T cell receptor beta chains drawn from one sample of a study of shared clonotypes between healthy human individuals. Only in-frame clones appear in the TCRdb table, and some are missing; sequencing was by immunoSEQ multiplex PCR. The sample carries about 2.4 million clones, 93% recorded once. Material for sequencing was naive CD4+ T cells from PBMCs. Source of these receptors: a man aged 18-30 years in good health. Some clones in this sample may be carry-over from other donors' samples. Both conserved end residues are part of each CDR3. Each record gives: CDR3 length, J gene, D gene, V gene, clone size, CDR3 DNA, CDR3 protein. The D gene is left open where the match is weak. Some rows mark clone size as missing; the rest say once, few, many or name a class of expanded clone.

len: 15; j_gene: TRBJ2-1; d_gene: TRBD2; v_gene: TRBV19; abundance: -; CDR3nt: TGTGCCAGTAGTATAGGAGCTAGCGGGAGCAATGAGCAGTTCTTC; CDR3aa: CASSIGASGSNEQFF
len: 17; j_gene: TRBJ2-5; d_gene: TRBD2; v_gene: TRBV4-2; abundance: -; CDR3nt: TGTGCCAGCAGCCAAAATCTGGGGGGACTAGCGACAGAGACCCAGTACTTC; CDR3aa: CASSQNLGGLATETQYF
len: 16; j_gene: TRBJ2-1; d_gene: -; v_gene: TRBV25-1; abundance: once; CDR3nt: TGTGCCAGCAGTCCACCTGGGGCTAAGGCGAGCAATGAGCAGTTCTTC; CDR3aa: CASSPPGAKASNEQFF
len: 15; j_gene: TRBJ2-1; d_gene: TRBD1; v_gene: TRBV9; abundance: -; CDR3nt: TGTGCCAGCAGCGTAAGGGGACAGGGATACAATGAGCAGTTCTTC; CDR3aa: CASSVRGQGYNEQFF
len: 13; j_gene: TRBJ2-5; d_gene: -; v_gene: TRBV2; abundance: -; CDR3nt: TGTGCCAGCAGGGGTCTACCCTCGGGGACCCAGTACTTC; CDR3aa: CASRGLPSGTQYF
len: 12; j_gene: TRBJ1-1; d_gene: -; v_gene: TRBV28; abundance: -; CDR3nt: TGTGCCAGCAGCCGGACAACGGGTGAAGCTTTCTTT; CDR3aa: CASSRTTGEAFF
len: 14; j_gene: TRBJ1-5; d_gene: -; v_gene: TRBV25-1; abundance: few; CDR3nt: TGTGCCAGCAGTGGGAGTGGCAGTCATCAGCCCCAGCATTTT; CDR3aa: CASSGSGSHQPQHF
len: 16; j_gene: TRBJ1-3; d_gene: -; v_gene: TRBV19; abundance: -; CDR3nt: TGTGCCAGTAGTATTGAGGAGGGGCCCTCTGGAAACACCATATATTTT; CDR3aa: CASSIEEGPSGNTIYF
len: 13; j_gene: TRBJ1-6; d_gene: TRBD1; v_gene: TRBV30; abundance: -; CDR3nt: TGTGCCTGGTCTACAGGGGAGAATTCACCCCTCCACTTT; CDR3aa: CAWSTGENSPLHF
len: 14; j_gene: TRBJ1-1; d_gene: -; v_gene: TRBV14; abundance: few; CDR3nt: TGTGCCAGCAGCCAAGCACGGTTCTCCACTGAAGCTTTCTTT; CDR3aa: CASSQARFSTEAFF
len: 17; j_gene: TRBJ2-1; d_gene: TRBD2; v_gene: TRBV2; abundance: -; CDR3nt: TGTGCCAGCACTCAAAGAGGGGGGACTAGACGGGGCAATGAGCAGTTCTTC; CDR3aa: CASTQRGGTRRGNEQFF
len: 19; j_gene: TRBJ2-1; d_gene: -; v_gene: TRBV12-5; abundance: -; CDR3nt: TGTGCTAGTGGTTTGCAGGGAATAGCATGGTCGTCGGTTATGAATGAGCAGTTCTTC; CDR3aa: CASGLQGIAWSSVMNEQFF
len: 17; j_gene: TRBJ2-3; d_gene: -; v_gene: TRBV7-2; abundance: -; CDR3nt: TGTGCCAGCGCCCGGGATATCCTCGGACTATTCAAAGATACGCAGTATTTT; CDR3aa: CASARDILGLFKDTQYF
len: 16; j_gene: TRBJ2-1; d_gene: TRBD2; v_gene: TRBV19; abundance: -; CDR3nt: TGTGCCAGTAGTTTTGCGACTAGCGGGAGTTGGAATGAGCAGTTCTTC; CDR3aa: CASSFATSGSWNEQFF
len: 14; j_gene: TRBJ1-5; d_gene: -; v_gene: TRBV6-5; abundance: -; CDR3nt: TGTGCCAGCGGCCGGGGGCCACTCAATCAGCCCCAGCATTTT; CDR3aa: CASGRGPLNQPQHF
len: 16; j_gene: TRBJ2-5; d_gene: TRBD2; v_gene: TRBV7-8; abundance: -; CDR3nt: TGTGCCAGCAGCTGGCCGGGACTAGCGGGAGAAGGGACCCAGTACTTC; CDR3aa: CASSWPGLAGEGTQYF
len: 13; j_gene: TRBJ2-2; d_gene: -; v_gene: TRBV6-5; abundance: once; CDR3nt: TGTGCCAGCAGTTTATCGGGAGCCGGGGAGCTGTTTTTT; CDR3aa: CASSLSGAGELFF
len: 14; j_gene: TRBJ2-4; d_gene: -; v_gene: TRBV6-5; abundance: once; CDR3nt: TGTGCCAGCAGTTACTCGGCCAGGGAGAACATTCAGTACTTC; CDR3aa: CASSYSARENIQYF
len: 12; j_gene: TRBJ1-2; d_gene: -; v_gene: TRBV7-2; abundance: -; CDR3nt: TGTGCCAGCAACGTCGGATTAGGAGGCTACACCTTC; CDR3aa: CASNVGLGGYTF
len: 15; j_gene: TRBJ1-1; d_gene: -; v_gene: TRBV9; abundance: -; CDR3nt: TGTGCCAGCAGCGTAGGGGGGACGGGTGGCACTGAAGCTTTCTTT; CDR3aa: CASSVGGTGGTEAFF
len: 16; j_gene: TRBJ1-2; d_gene: -; v_gene: TRBV7-9; abundance: -; CDR3nt: TGTGCCAGCAGCTCACGAGGGGCAGGGGAAGAGTATGGCTACACCTTC; CDR3aa: CASSSRGAGEEYGYTF
len: 14; j_gene: TRBJ1-4; d_gene: -; v_gene: TRBV25-1; abundance: -; CDR3nt: TGTGCCAGCAGTTGGGGGCCCGGTAAAGAAAAACTGTTTTTT; CDR3aa: CASSWGPGKEKLFF
len: 15; j_gene: TRBJ2-1; d_gene: -; v_gene: TRBV5-1; abundance: -; CDR3nt: TGCGCCAGCAGCTTCGGAAGCGAGTCCTACAATGAGCAGTTCTTC; CDR3aa: CASSFGSESYNEQFF
len: 17; j_gene: TRBJ2-7; d_gene: TRBD2; v_gene: TRBV5-1; abundance: -; CDR3nt: TGCGCCAGCAGTTCGGCTCTTAGCGGGGCCCCCCTCGGGGAGCAGTACTTC; CDR3aa: CASSSALSGAPLGEQYF
len: 13; j_gene: TRBJ2-5; d_gene: -; v_gene: TRBV30; abundance: -; CDR3nt: TGTGCCTGGAGCTTACAGATCCAAGAGACCCAGTACTTC; CDR3aa: CAWSLQIQETQYF
len: 17; j_gene: TRBJ2-2; d_gene: TRBD2; v_gene: TRBV7-8; abundance: -; CDR3nt: TGTGCCAGCAGTCGCCTTCGGGGACTAGCAGACACCGGGGAGCTGTTTTTT; CDR3aa: CASSRLRGLADTGELFF
len: 14; j_gene: TRBJ2-1; d_gene: TRBD1; v_gene: TRBV28; abundance: -; CDR3nt: TGTGCCAGCAGTTTAAACAGGGGGCTGAATGAGCAGTTCTTC; CDR3aa: CASSLNRGLNEQFF
len: 16; j_gene: TRBJ2-2; d_gene: TRBD1; v_gene: TRBV19; abundance: once; CDR3nt: TGTGCCAGTAGTATCACCCAAACAGGGGGAACCGGGGAGCTGTTTTTT; CDR3aa: CASSITQTGGTGELFF
len: 13; j_gene: TRBJ2-2; d_gene: -; v_gene: TRBV10-1; abundance: -; CDR3nt: TGCGCCAGCGGCACTTCGAACACCGGGGAGCTGTTTTTT; CDR3aa: CASGTSNTGELFF
len: 15; j_gene: TRBJ2-7; d_gene: TRBD2; v_gene: TRBV19; abundance: -; CDR3nt: TGTGCCAGTAGTATCCCCGGGAGGGCTAGCTACGAGCAGTACTTC; CDR3aa: CASSIPGRASYEQYF
len: 12; j_gene: TRBJ2-5; d_gene: -; v_gene: TRBV29-1; abundance: -; CDR3nt: TGCAGCGTATCCGAGTCGGGAGAGACCCAGTACTTC; CDR3aa: CSVSESGETQYF
len: 16; j_gene: TRBJ2-2; d_gene: -; v_gene: TRBV5-7; abundance: -; CDR3nt: TGTGCCAGCAGCTTGGCCGGCCTCTCTAACACCGGGGAGCTGTTTTTT; CDR3aa: CASSLAGLSNTGELFF
len: 14; j_gene: TRBJ2-5; d_gene: TRBD2; v_gene: TRBV2; abundance: -; CDR3nt: TGTGCCAGCAGTTCCGGGACTAGCGTCGAGACCCAGTACTTC; CDR3aa: CASSSGTSVETQYF
len: 12; j_gene: TRBJ1-2; d_gene: -; v_gene: TRBV5-1; abundance: -; CDR3nt: TGCGCCAGCAGCTTAACTGCCTCTGGCTACACCTTC; CDR3aa: CASSLTASGYTF
len: 14; j_gene: TRBJ2-7; d_gene: -; v_gene: TRBV5-4; abundance: -; CDR3nt: TGTGCCAGCAGCCCTCGAGGCCTCTCCTACGAGCAGTACTTC; CDR3aa: CASSPRGLSYEQYF
len: 13; j_gene: TRBJ1-2; d_gene: -; v_gene: TRBV2; abundance: few; CDR3nt: TGTGCCAGCAGCCTGGGGGTAGGCTATGGCTACACCTTC; CDR3aa: CASSLGVGYGYTF
len: 16; j_gene: TRBJ2-3; d_gene: TRBD2; v_gene: TRBV5-1; abundance: once; CDR3nt: TGCGCCAGCAGCCCCGCGGGGACTAGCGGGACAGATACGCAGTATTTT; CDR3aa: CASSPAGTSGTDTQYF
len: 15; j_gene: TRBJ1-4; d_gene: -; v_gene: TRBV10-1; abundance: -; CDR3nt: TGCGCCAGCAGTCCGTCGGCAGGGCGGGAAGAAAAACTGTTTTTT; CDR3aa: CASSPSAGREEKLFF
len: 16; j_gene: TRBJ1-2; d_gene: -; v_gene: TRBV10-3; abundance: -; CDR3nt: TGTGCCATCAGTGAGTCGGGGCCGCCAGGGGCCTATGGCTACACCTTC; CDR3aa: CAISESGPPGAYGYTF
len: 14; j_gene: TRBJ1-4; d_gene: -; v_gene: TRBV28; abundance: -; CDR3nt: TGTGCCAGCAGTTTGCCCCCCCTCAATGAAAAACTGTTTTTT; CDR3aa: CASSLPPLNEKLFF
len: 12; j_gene: TRBJ2-5; d_gene: -; v_gene: TRBV29-1; abundance: -; CDR3nt: TGCAGCGTTGATAAAGGGGGGGAGACCCAGTACTTC; CDR3aa: CSVDKGGETQYF
len: 19; j_gene: TRBJ1-5; d_gene: TRBD1; v_gene: TRBV28; abundance: -; CDR3nt: TGTGCCAGCAGTTTATTTCCAGGGGGCTCGGCTTCATGGGATCAGCCCCAGCATTTT; CDR3aa: CASSLFPGGSASWDQPQHF
len: 13; j_gene: TRBJ1-5; d_gene: -; v_gene: TRBV5-1; abundance: -; CDR3nt: TGCGCCAGCAGTCTCGACAGAAATCAGCCCCAGCATTTT; CDR3aa: CASSLDRNQPQHF
len: 17; j_gene: TRBJ2-5; d_gene: TRBD2; v_gene: TRBV11-3; abundance: -; CDR3nt: TGTGCCAGCAGCTTAGGGGCGGGGGGACTAGCGGGAGAGACCCAGTACTTC; CDR3aa: CASSLGAGGLAGETQYF
len: 13; j_gene: TRBJ2-2; d_gene: -; v_gene: TRBV11-1; abundance: -; CDR3nt: TGTGCCACCCAACCTCCCTACACCGGGGAGCTGTTTTTT; CDR3aa: CATQPPYTGELFF
len: 16; j_gene: TRBJ2-5; d_gene: -; v_gene: TRBV14; abundance: -; CDR3nt: TGTGCCAGTGCTCCGAGACCCTGGTGGAATAAGGAGACCCAGTACTTC; CDR3aa: CASAPRPWWNKETQYF
len: 15; j_gene: TRBJ2-6; d_gene: TRBD1; v_gene: TRBV6-1; abundance: -; CDR3nt: TGTGCCACCACACCAGGGGGTAATGGGGCCAACGTCCTGACTTTC; CDR3aa: CATTPGGNGANVLTF
len: 18; j_gene: TRBJ2-6; d_gene: TRBD1; v_gene: TRBV5-4; abundance: -; CDR3nt: TGTGCCAGCAGCGGCGGAGGGACAGGGGGCGCTGGGGCCAACGTCCTGACTTTC; CDR3aa: CASSGGGTGGAGANVLTF
len: 16; j_gene: TRBJ2-7; d_gene: TRBD2; v_gene: TRBV18; abundance: -; CDR3nt: TGTGCCAGCTCACAAGGACTAGCGGGGACCAGGGACGAGCAGTACTTC; CDR3aa: CASSQGLAGTRDEQYF
len: 14; j_gene: TRBJ1-1; d_gene: -; v_gene: TRBV9; abundance: -; CDR3nt: TGTGCCAGCAGCGCTTCTAGTATGGCCACTGAAGCTTTCTTT; CDR3aa: CASSASSMATEAFF
len: 13; j_gene: TRBJ1-3; d_gene: -; v_gene: TRBV6-1; abundance: once; CDR3nt: TGTGCCAGCAGTGAAAGGGTCAGAAACACCATATATTTT; CDR3aa: CASSERVRNTIYF